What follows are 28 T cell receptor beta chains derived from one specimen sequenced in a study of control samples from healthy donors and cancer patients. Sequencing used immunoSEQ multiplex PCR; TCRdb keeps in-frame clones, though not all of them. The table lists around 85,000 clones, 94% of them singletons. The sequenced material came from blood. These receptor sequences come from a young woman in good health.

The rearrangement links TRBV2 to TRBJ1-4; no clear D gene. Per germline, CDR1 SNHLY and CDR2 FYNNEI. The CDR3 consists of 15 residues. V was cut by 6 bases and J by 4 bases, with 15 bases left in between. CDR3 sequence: CASRLSSANNEKLFF. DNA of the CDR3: TGTGCCAGCAGGCTCTCGTCGGCTAATAATGAAAAACTGTTTTTT.

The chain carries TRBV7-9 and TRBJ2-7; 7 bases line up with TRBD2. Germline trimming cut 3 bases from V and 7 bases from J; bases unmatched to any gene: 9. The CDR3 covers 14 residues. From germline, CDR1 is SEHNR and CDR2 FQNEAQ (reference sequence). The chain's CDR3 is CASSFVSGAGEQYF. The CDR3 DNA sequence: TGTGCCAGCAGCTTTGTATCCGGAGCGGGGGAGCAGTACTTC.

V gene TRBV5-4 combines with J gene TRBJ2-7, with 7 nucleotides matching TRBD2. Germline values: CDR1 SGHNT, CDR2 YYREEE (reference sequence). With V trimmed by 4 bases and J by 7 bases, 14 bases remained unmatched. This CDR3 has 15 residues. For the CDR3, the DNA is TGTGCCAGCAGCCAGACCGGCGGGAGCGGAAGGGAGCAGTACTTC. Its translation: CASSQTGGSGREQYF.

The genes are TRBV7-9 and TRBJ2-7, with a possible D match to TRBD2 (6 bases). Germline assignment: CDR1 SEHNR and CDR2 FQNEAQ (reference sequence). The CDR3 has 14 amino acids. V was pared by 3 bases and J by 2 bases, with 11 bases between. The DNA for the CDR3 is TGTGCCAGCAGCTTCCGGGACTCTCCCTACGAGCAGTACTTC. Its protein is CASSFRDSPYEQYF.

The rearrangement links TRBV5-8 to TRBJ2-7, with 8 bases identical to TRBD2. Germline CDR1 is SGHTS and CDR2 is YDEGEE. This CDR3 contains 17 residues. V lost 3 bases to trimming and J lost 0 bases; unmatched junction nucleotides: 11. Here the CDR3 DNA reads TGTGCCAGCAGCTCGAACGGAGCCGGGACTAGCTCCTACGAGCAGTACTTC. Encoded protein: CASSSNGAGTSSYEQYF. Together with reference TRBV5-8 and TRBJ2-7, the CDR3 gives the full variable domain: EAGVTQSPTHLIKTRGQQATLRCSPISGHTSVYWYQQALGLGLQFLLWYDEGEERNRGNFPPRFSGRQFPNYSSELNVNALELEDSALYLCASSSNGAGTSSYEQYFGPGTRLTVT.

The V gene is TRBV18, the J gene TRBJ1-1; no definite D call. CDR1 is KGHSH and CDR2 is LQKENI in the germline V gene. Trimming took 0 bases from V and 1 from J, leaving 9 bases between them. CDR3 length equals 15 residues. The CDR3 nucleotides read TGTGCCAGCTCACCACCGATGGGTCGGAACACTGAAGCTTTCTTT. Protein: CASSPPMGRNTEAFF.

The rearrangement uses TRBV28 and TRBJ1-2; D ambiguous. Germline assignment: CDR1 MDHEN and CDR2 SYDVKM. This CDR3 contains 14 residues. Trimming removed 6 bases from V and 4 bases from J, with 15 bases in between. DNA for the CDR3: TGTGCCAGCAGATTCACGAATAATCTCTATGGCTACACCTTC. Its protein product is CASRFTNNLYGYTF.

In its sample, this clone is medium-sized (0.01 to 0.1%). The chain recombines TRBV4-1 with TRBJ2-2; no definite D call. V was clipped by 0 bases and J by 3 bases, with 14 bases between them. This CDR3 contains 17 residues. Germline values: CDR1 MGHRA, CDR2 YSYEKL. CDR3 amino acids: CASSQDLGYSDTGELFF. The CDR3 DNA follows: TGCGCCAGCAGCCAAGACCTAGGGTACTCCGACACCGGGGAGCTGTTTTTT.

The CDR3 region is CASSLGDRGSSYEQYF. CDR3 sequence (DNA): TGTGCCAGCAGCTTAGGGGACCGCGGGAGCTCCTACGAGCAGTACTTC. This sequence joins TRBV11-3 and TRBJ2-7; TRBD2 agrees at 7 bases. The V segment lost 1 base and the J segment 0 bases; nucleotides outside the gene matches: 6. The CDR3 is made up of 16 amino acids. CDR1 and CDR2 from the germline V gene are SGHNT and YENEEA. Full variable domain (missing parts from reference TRBV11-3 and TRBJ2-7): EAGVVQSPRYKIIEKKQPVAFWCNPISGHNTLYWYLQNLGQGPELLIRYENEEAVDDSQLPKDRFSAERLKGVDSTLKIQPAELGDSAVYLCASSLGDRGSSYEQYFGPGTRLTVT.

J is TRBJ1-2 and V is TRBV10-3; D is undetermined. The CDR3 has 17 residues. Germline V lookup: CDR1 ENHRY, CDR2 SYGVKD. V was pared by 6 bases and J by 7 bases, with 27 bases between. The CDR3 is CAIRTPNGSKGFRGYTF. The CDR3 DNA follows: TGTGCCATCAGAACTCCAAACGGGTCAAAAGGGTTCCGTGGCTACACCTTC.

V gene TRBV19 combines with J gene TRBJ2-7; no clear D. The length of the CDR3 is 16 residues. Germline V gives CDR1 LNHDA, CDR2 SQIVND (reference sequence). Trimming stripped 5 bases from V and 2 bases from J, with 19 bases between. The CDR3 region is CASSALITGKTYEQYF. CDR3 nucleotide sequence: TGTGCCAGTAGTGCCTTAATAACCGGCAAAACCTACGAGCAGTACTTC.

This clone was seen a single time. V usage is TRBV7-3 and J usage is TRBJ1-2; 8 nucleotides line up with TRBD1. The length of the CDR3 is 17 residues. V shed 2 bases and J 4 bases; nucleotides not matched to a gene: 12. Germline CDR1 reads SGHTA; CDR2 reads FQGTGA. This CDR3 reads CASSLLPRKTGGYGYTF. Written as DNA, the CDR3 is TGTGCCAGCAGCTTACTCCCCCGGAAAACAGGGGGCTATGGCTACACCTTC. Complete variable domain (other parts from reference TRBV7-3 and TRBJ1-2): GAGVSQTPSNKVTEKGKYVELRCDPISGHTALYWYRQSLGQGPEFLIYFQGTGAADDSGLPNDRFFAVRPEGSVSTLKIQRTERGDSAVYLCASSLLPRKTGGYGYTFGSGTRLTVV.

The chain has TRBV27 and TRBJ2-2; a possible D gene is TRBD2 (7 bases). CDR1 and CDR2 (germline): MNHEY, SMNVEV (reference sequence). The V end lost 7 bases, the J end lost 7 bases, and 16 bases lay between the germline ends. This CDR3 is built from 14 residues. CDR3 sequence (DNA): TGTGCCAGCACCATGGGGGGGCTCGGCGGGGAGCTGTTTTTT. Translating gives CASTMGGLGGELFF.

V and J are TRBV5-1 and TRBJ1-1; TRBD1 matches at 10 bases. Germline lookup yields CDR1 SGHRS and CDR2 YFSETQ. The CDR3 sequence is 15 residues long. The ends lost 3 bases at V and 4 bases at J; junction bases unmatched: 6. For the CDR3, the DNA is TGCGCCAGCAGCTCCTGGACAGGGGGAGGCACTGAAGCTTTCTTT. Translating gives CASSSWTGGGTEAFF.

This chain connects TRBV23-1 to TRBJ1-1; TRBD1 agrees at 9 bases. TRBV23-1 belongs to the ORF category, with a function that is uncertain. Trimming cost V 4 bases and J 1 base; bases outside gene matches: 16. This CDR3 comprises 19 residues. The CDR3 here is CASSRSEFYRGLANTEAFF. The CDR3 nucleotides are TGCGCCAGCAGTCGATCGGAGTTCTACAGGGGGCTGGCGAACACTGAAGCTTTCTTT.

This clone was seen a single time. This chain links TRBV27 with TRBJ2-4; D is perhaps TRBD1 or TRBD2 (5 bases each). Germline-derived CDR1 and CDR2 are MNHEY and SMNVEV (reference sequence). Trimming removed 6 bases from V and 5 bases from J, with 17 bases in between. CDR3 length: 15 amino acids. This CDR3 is CASSSFGDGQNIQYF. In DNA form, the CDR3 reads TGTGCCAGCAGCAGTTTCGGGGACGGTCAAAACATTCAGTACTTC.

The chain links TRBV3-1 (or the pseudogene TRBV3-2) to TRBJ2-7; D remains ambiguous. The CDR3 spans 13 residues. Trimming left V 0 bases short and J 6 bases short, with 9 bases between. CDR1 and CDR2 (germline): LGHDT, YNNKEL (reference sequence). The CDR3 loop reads CASSQDSLGEQYF. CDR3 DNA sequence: TGTGCCAGCAGCCAAGATTCTTTGGGCGAGCAGTACTTC.

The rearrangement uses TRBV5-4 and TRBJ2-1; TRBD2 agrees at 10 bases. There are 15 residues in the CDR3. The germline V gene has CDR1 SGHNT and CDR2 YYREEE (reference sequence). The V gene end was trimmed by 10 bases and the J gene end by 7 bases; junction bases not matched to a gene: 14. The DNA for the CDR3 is TGTGCCGGCTGGCCTAGCGGGAGAAAGTGGAATGAGCAGTTCTTC. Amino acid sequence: CAGWPSGRKWNEQFF.

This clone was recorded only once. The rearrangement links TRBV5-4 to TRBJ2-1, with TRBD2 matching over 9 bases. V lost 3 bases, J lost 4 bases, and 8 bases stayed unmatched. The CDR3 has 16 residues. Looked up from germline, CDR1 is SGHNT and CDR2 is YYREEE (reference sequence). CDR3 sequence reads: CASSSSAGGPYNEQFF. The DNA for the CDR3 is TGTGCCAGCAGCTCGAGTGCGGGAGGGCCTTACAATGAGCAGTTCTTC.

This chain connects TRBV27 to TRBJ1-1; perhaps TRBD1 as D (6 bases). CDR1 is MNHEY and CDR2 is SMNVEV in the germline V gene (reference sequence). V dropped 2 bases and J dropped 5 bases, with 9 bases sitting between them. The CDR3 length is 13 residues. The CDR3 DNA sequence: TGTGCCAGCAGTTTACAGGGGAGGACTGAAGCTTTCTTT. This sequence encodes CASSLQGRTEAFF.

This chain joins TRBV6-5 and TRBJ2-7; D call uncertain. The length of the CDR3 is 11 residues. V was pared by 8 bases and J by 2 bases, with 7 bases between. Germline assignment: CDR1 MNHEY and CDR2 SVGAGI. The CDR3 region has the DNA TGTGCCAGCGGATGGGCCTACGAGCAGTACTTC. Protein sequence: CASGWAYEQYF.

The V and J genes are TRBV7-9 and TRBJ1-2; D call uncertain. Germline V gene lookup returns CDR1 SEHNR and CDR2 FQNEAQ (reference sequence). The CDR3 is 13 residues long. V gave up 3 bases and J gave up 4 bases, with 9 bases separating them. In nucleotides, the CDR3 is TGTGCCAGCAGCTTTTACGGGTCCTATGGCTACACCTTC. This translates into CASSFYGSYGYTF.

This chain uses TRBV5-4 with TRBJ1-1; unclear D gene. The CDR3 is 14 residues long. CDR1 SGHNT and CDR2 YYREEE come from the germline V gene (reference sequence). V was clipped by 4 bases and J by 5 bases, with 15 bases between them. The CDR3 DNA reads TGTGCCAGCAGCGGGAACGTTGTGGGGACTGAAGCTTTCTTT. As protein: CASSGNVVGTEAFF.

CDR3 DNA: TGTGCCAGCAGCCGAGGTTTGGGACAGGGGGCCAACACCGGGGAGCTGTTTTTT. Protein product: CASSRGLGQGANTGELFF. J is TRBJ2-2 and V is TRBV4-2, with 12 positions matching TRBD1. The junction had 8 bases not matched to a gene; V was cut back by 4 bases and J by 2 bases. CDR1 is LGHNA, CDR2 YNFKEQ, per germline. This CDR3 has 18 residues.

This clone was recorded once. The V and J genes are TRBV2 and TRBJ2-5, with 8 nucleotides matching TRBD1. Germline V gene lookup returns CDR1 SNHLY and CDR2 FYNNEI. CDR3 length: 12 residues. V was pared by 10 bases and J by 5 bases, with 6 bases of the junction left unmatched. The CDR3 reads CAITDRVETQYF. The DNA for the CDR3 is TGTGCCATAACGGACAGGGTGGAGACCCAGTACTTC.

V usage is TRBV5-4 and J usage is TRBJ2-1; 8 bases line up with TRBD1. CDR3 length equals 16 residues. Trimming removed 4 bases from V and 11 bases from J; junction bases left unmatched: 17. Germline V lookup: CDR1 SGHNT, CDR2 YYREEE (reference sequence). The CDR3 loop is CASSPRTGPRGGKQFF. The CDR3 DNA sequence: TGTGCCAGCAGCCCCAGGACAGGGCCTAGAGGTGGGAAGCAGTTCTTC. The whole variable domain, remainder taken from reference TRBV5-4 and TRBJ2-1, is ETGVTQSPTHLIKTRGQQVTLRCSSQSGHNTVSWYQQALGQGPQFIFQYYREEENGRGNFPPRFSGLQFPNYSSELNVNALELDDSALYLCASSPRTGPRGGKQFFGPGTRLTVL.

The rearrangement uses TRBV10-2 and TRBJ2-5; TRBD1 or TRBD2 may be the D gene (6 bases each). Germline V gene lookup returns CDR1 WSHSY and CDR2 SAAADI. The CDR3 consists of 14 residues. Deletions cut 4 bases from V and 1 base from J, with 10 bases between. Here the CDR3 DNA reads TGCGCCAGCAGTGTTGGGGGGCCCCAAGAGACCCAGTACTTC. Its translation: CASSVGGPQETQYF.

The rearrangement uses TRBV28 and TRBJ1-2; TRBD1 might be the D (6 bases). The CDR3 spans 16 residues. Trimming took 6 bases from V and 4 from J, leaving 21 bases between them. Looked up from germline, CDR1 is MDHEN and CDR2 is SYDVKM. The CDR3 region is CASSSLRGTRTYGYTF. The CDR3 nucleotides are TGTGCCAGCAGCTCTTTGAGGGGGACTCGAACCTATGGCTACACCTTC.